This record concerns one TCR beta chain sequence. The record originates from a study of blood T cell repertoires in COVID-19. Study in general: Both acute and convalescent COVID-19 samples were obtained from the United States, Italy and Spain. Sources were T cells, B-cell-depleted T cells, or PBMCs; the material itself was cDNA or gDNA.

Generated by immunoSEQ multiplex PCR, the TCRdb table keeps only in-frame clones and is missing some. Of under 350,000 clones in the sample, 85% to 90% were seen once. The clonotype originates from a woman aged 55-70 years who had recovered from COVID-19. The sample comprised PBMCs or T cells enriched from blood (not recorded which).

The CDR3 protein is CASSGTGTSSLRRYF. The CDR3 bases are TGTGCCAGTAGTGGTACCGGGACTAGCAGTCTTAGGCGGTACTTC. The chain has TRBV19 and TRBJ2-7; 9 nucleotides agree with TRBD2. V shed 5 bases, J shed 12 bases, and the junction held 17 bases outside the gene matches. The CDR3 contains 15 residues. CDR1 is LNHDA and CDR2 is SQIVND in the germline V gene (reference sequence).